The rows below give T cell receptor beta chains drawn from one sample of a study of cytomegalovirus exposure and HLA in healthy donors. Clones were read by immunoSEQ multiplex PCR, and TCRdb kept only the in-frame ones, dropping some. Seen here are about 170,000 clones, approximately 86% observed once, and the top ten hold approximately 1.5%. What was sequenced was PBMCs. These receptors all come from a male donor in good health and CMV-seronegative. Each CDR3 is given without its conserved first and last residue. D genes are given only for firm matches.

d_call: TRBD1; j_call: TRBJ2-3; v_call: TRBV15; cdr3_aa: ATSREGTGADTQY
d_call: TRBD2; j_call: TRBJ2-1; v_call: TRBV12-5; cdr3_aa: ASGIRLAASSYNEQF
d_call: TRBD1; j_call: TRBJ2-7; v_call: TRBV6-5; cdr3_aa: ASSYSGDSSYEQY
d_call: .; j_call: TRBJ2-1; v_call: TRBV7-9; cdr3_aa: SSSLQNNEQF
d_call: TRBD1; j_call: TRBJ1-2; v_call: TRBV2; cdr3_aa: ASSLAGQRAGGYT
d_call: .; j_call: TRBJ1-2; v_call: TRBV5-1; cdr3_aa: ASSTLPNYT
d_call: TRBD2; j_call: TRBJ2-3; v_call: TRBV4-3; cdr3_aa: ASSQDVRLAGRTDTQY
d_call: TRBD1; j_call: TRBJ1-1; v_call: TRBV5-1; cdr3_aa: ASSGGQGSGLNTEAF
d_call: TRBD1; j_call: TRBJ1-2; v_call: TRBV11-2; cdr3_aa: ASSLEPGQVLSNYGYT
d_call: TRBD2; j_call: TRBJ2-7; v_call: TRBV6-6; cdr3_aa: ASMQELAGTYEQY
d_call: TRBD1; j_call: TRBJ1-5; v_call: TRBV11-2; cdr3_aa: ASSITGGEGQPQH
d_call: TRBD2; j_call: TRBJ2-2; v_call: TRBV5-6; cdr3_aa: ASSEITSGRGTGELF
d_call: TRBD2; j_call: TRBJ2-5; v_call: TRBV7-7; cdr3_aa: ASSLGRGGQETQY
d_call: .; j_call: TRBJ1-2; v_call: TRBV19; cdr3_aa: ASSINRVGIYGGYT
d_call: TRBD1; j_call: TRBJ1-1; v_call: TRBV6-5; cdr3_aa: ASSYYRGNTEAF
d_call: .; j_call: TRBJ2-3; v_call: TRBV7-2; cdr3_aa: ASSLGAVLSTDTQY
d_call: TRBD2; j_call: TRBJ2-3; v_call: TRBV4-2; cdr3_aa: ASSQANGLAGTDTQY
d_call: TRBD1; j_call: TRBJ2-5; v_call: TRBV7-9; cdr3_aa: ASSLSLRDRGLD
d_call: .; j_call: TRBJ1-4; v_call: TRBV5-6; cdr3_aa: ASSFGTGNEKLF
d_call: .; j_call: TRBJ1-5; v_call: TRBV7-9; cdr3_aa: ASSLDSHQPQH
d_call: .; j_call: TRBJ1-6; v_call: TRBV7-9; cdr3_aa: ASSSQSETLH
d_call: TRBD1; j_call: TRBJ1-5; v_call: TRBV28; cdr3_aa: ASRRRGDRAQPQH
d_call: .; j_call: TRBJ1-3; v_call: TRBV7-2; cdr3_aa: ASSLRSNRAGNTIY
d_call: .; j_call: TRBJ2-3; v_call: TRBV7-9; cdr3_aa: ASSPRDSTGTQY
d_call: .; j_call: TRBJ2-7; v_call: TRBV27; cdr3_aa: ASSLADSYEQY
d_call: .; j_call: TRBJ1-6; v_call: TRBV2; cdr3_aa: ASSEPPDSPLH
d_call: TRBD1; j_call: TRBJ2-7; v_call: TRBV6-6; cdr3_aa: ASRPSTGGGPEEQY
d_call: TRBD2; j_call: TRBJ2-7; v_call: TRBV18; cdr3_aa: ASSPGLASSYEQY
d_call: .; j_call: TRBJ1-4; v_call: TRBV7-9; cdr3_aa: ASSLFQAATNEKLF
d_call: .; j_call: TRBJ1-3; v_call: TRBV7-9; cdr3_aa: ASSRTHQLSFSGNTIY
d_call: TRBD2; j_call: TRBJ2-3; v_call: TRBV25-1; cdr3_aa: ASSALAAATDTQY
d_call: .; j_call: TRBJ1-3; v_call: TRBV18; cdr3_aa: ASSPDMLSSGNTIY
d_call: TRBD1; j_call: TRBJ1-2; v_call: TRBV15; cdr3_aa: ATSRPGTAQLGGYT